The entry below gives a single TCR beta chain sequence along with its context. Germline V gene data show CDR1 as SGHDN and CDR2 as FVKESK. CDR3 length equals 13 residues. V lost 5 bases to trimming and J lost 5 bases; unmatched junction nucleotides: 5. The source of the sample is a study of blood T cell repertoires in COVID-19. Turning to the study itself: Samples came from the United States, Italy and Spain, spanning acute and convalescent COVID-19. Sources were T cells, B-cell-depleted T cells, or PBMCs; the material itself was cDNA or gDNA.

Enrolled during active infection, Seattle patients were then followed longitudinally. Authors' methods: It was from reference gene primer amplification that nucleated cell counts were estimated. TCRdb's copy holds only in-frame clones and misses some; the assay was immunoSEQ multiplex PCR. That table is the source of V, J and clone size, and D and trimming were worked out from the DNA. The table has almost 200,000 clones, 70% to 90% seen once. The material sequenced was peripheral blood. The chain recombines TRBV14 with TRBJ2-5, with TRBD1 matching 7 bases. This TCR was recovered from a man aged 60 to 75 with COVID-19, enrolled during active disease. In DNA form, the CDR3 reads TGTGCCAGCAGCTTGACAGGGCGGGAGACCCAGTACTTC. It yields the protein CASSLTGRETQYF.